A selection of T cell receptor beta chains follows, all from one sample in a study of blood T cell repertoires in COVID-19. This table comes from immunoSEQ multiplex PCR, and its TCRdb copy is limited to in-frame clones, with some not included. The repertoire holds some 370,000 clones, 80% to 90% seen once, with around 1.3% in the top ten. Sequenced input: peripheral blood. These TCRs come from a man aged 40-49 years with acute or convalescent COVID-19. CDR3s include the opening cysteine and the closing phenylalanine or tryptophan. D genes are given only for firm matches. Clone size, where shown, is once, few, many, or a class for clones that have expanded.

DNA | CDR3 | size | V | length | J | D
TGTGCCGAAGAGACAGGGGAGAACACTGAAGCTTTCTTT | CAEETGENTEAFF | few | TRBV30 | 13 | TRBJ1-1 | TRBD1
TGCGCCAGCAGGACGACAGGGGGGACCTACGAGCAGTACTTC | CASRTTGGTYEQYF | - | TRBV5-1 | 14 | TRBJ2-7 | TRBD1
TGTGCCAGCAGTCCTCCCGGTGAAGGGGTCAATCAGCCCCAGCATTTT | CASSPPGEGVNQPQHF | - | TRBV28 | 16 | TRBJ1-5 | -
TGTGCCAGCAGCTTAGGGAGGGTCGGCTATGGCTACACCTTC | CASSLGRVGYGYTF | - | TRBV7-2 | 14 | TRBJ1-2 | -
TGCGCCAGCAGCTTGGATCCAGGGGAGGGAGAGACCCAGTACTTC | CASSLDPGEGETQYF | - | TRBV5-1 | 15 | TRBJ2-5 | -
TGTGCCAGCAGCTTATATGGACAGGGAATAATAGTCAGTGGCTACACCTTC | CASSLYGQGIIVSGYTF | - | TRBV7-2 | 17 | TRBJ1-2 | TRBD1
TGTGCCACCAGCAGGGGCCTGTCCGATACGCAGTATTTT | CATSRGLSDTQYF | once | TRBV15 | 13 | TRBJ2-3 | -
TGTGCCAGCAGCCTGGGGCTCAGCTCTGGAAACACCATATATTTT | CASSLGLSSGNTIYF | - | TRBV5-4 | 15 | TRBJ1-3 | -
TGTGCTAGTGGTTGGCAAGACAGGGGGCCGAGATCCAATCAGCCCCAGCATTTT | CASGWQDRGPRSNQPQHF | - | TRBV12-5 | 18 | TRBJ1-5 | TRBD1
TGTGCCAGCAGCTTCCGAGACAGGGGGCTGGGTACGCAGTATTTT | CASSFRDRGLGTQYF | once | TRBV11-2 | 15 | TRBJ2-3 | TRBD1
TGCGCCAGCAGCTCGTACGGACTGCCTGAAAAACTGTTTTTT | CASSSYGLPEKLFF | - | TRBV5-1 | 14 | TRBJ1-4 | -
TGTGCCACCTACCCACTAGCGGGGGTTAAGGATGAGCAGTTCTTC | CATYPLAGVKDEQFF | - | TRBV28 | 15 | TRBJ2-1 | TRBD2
TGTGCCAGCAGCTTGGAATATGACAGCTACGGGCAGTACTTC | CASSLEYDSYGQYF | - | TRBV5-4 | 14 | TRBJ2-7 | -
TGTGCCAGCAGTTACTTATTTTCTGGCTACACCTTC | CASSYLFSGYTF | - | TRBV6-5 | 12 | TRBJ1-2 | -
TGTGCCAGCAGCCAAGGGACTAGCGGGAGCCGTGCCGGGGAGCTGTTTTTT | CASSQGTSGSRAGELFF | once | TRBV4-2 | 17 | TRBJ2-2 | TRBD2
TGTGCCAGCACCCATAGCTTAGGCTTCGCGGGCCAAGAGACCCAGTACTTC | CASTHSLGFAGQETQYF | - | TRBV11-2 | 17 | TRBJ2-5 | -
TGTGCCAGCAGTTATTGGGTAGCCGTGGGTCAGGAGACCCAGTACTTC | CASSYWVAVGQETQYF | - | TRBV6-5 | 16 | TRBJ2-5 | -
TGTGCCAGCAGCTTAGTTGGGCTCTCTGGGGCCAACGTCCTGACTTTC | CASSLVGLSGANVLTF | once | TRBV7-9 | 16 | TRBJ2-6 | -
TGTGCCAGCAGCCTTACAGGGACCCAGCCCCAGCATTTT | CASSLTGTQPQHF | once | TRBV7-9 | 13 | TRBJ1-5 | -
TGTGCCAGCAGCTTAGCGACAGGGGGGAACACTGAAGCTTTCTTT | CASSLATGGNTEAFF | - | TRBV7-8 | 15 | TRBJ1-1 | TRBD1
TGTGCCTGGAGCCAGGTGGAGGGGTATGGCTACACCTTC | CAWSQVEGYGYTF | - | TRBV30 | 13 | TRBJ1-2 | -
TGTGCCAGTACCCACCGGACAGGGGCCTACAATGAGCAGTTCTTC | CASTHRTGAYNEQFF | - | TRBV19 | 15 | TRBJ2-1 | TRBD1
TGTGCCAGCAGTTACAGGTTAGAGACCCAGTACTTC | CASSYRLETQYF | - | TRBV12-3/TRBV12-4 | 12 | TRBJ2-5 | -
TGTGCCAGCAGTGGGGGGACAGGGGGCTACTCCTACAATGAGCAGTTCTTC | CASSGGTGGYSYNEQFF | - | TRBV6-1 | 17 | TRBJ2-1 | TRBD1
TGTGCCAGCAGTTTAGGGGGGGTTAATGAAAAACTGTTTTTT | CASSLGGVNEKLFF | - | TRBV28 | 14 | TRBJ1-4 | -
TGTGCCAGCAGCTTGCAGGGGAGCGCAGATACGCAGTATTTT | CASSLQGSADTQYF | - | TRBV5-4 | 14 | TRBJ2-3 | -
TGCGCCAGCAGCCAAGATTGGGGGGAATCTGGAAACACCATATATTTT | CASSQDWGESGNTIYF | - | TRBV4-3 | 16 | TRBJ1-3 | -
TGTGCCAGCAGCTTCACGCCGGGACTAGCGAACGAGCAGTACTTC | CASSFTPGLANEQYF | - | TRBV27 | 15 | TRBJ2-7 | TRBD2
TGCGCCAGCAGCGAAGGACTAGCGGGAGGGGTTGGGGGTGAGCAGTTCTTC | CASSEGLAGGVGGEQFF | - | TRBV5-1 | 17 | TRBJ2-1 | TRBD2
TGCGCCAGCAGCCGAAGAAAAACCAACATAGCGGGGGGGCCCACAGATACGCAGTATTTT | CASSRRKTNIAGGPTDTQYF | few | TRBV4-1 | 20 | TRBJ2-3 | TRBD2
TGTGCCAGCAGCTTTCCGACTAGCGGGAGGAGCACAGATACGCAGTATTTT | CASSFPTSGRSTDTQYF | - | TRBV7-9 | 17 | TRBJ2-3 | TRBD2
TGTGCCAGCAGCTTGGGTAGGAGTCCAAACTATGGCTACACCTTC | CASSLGRSPNYGYTF | - | TRBV5-4 | 15 | TRBJ1-2 | -
TGTGCCAGCAGTGATGGTCTAGCGGGCAGGGGCGGGGAGCAGTACTTC | CASSDGLAGRGGEQYF | - | TRBV2 | 16 | TRBJ2-7 | TRBD2
TGTGCCAGCAGCCCCGACCCGGGACAGGGGGCATACGAGCAGTACTTC | CASSPDPGQGAYEQYF | - | TRBV7-6 | 16 | TRBJ2-7 | TRBD1
TGCAGCGTTGAAGATTGGACAGGGCAGAACACTGAAGCTTTCTTT | CSVEDWTGQNTEAFF | - | TRBV29-1 | 15 | TRBJ1-1 | TRBD1
TGTGCCAGCAGACTACAGGGCTACGAGCAGTACTTC | CASRLQGYEQYF | once | TRBV2 | 12 | TRBJ2-7 | -
TGTGCCAGCAGCCGGGACAGCCCCTACGAGCAGTACTTC | CASSRDSPYEQYF | - | TRBV6-5 | 13 | TRBJ2-7 | TRBD1
TGCAGCGTTGAAACTCCGGGGGAGCAGTACTTC | CSVETPGEQYF | once | TRBV29-1 | 11 | TRBJ2-7 | -
TGTGCCATCAGTGAGGTTAGACCGGGACAGGGGTTGAGCACTGAAGCTTTCTTT | CAISEVRPGQGLSTEAFF | - | TRBV10-3 | 18 | TRBJ1-1 | TRBD1
TGTGCCAGCAGTTACAGTTCCCGACAGGGCTACGAGCAGTACTTC | CASSYSSRQGYEQYF | few | TRBV6-5 | 15 | TRBJ2-7 | TRBD1
TGTGCCAGCAGCCCTAACGCAGATACGCAGTATTTT | CASSPNADTQYF | once | TRBV3-1/TRBV3-2 | 12 | TRBJ2-3 | -
TGTGCCAGCAGTTACATCCCCGGGACTTTGAACACTGAAGCTTTCTTT | CASSYIPGTLNTEAFF | - | TRBV6-2/TRBV6-3 | 16 | TRBJ1-1 | -